This passage covers 15 T cell receptor beta chains from one sample sequenced in a study. TCRdb recomputed calls from the RT-PCR reads with MiXCR, one row per CDR3 protein. The sample lists about 680,000 distinct CDR3 sequences, approximately 15% occurring once. Sequencing was done on a sample of memory CD4+ T cells from blood. The receptor set was obtained from a female donor in good health, serving as a healthy control.

This clonotype was seen more than once but under ten times. The V and J genes are TRBV6-1 and TRBJ1-4, with D possibly being TRBD1 (6 bases). Looked up from germline, CDR1 is MNHNS and CDR2 is SASEGT. V was shortened by 0 bases and J by 10 bases, with 15 bases between the two germline ends. The CDR3 is made up of 15 amino acids. DNA of the CDR3: TGTGCCAGCAGTGAAGCGTCCGGGGGCGCGGGAAAACTGTTTTTT. It translates to CASSEASGGAGKLFF.

The chain has TRBV5-1 and TRBJ2-1; D gene unclear. Trimming removed 4 bases at V and 5 bases at J, with 13 bases between. CDR3 length: 14 amino acids. The germline CDR1 and CDR2 sequences are SGHRS and YFSETQ. For the CDR3, the DNA is TGCGCCAGCAGCGGGATTAGCTGGAACAATGAGCAGTTCTTC. This gives the protein CASSGISWNNEQFF.

The chain joins TRBV11-3 to TRBJ1-2; D is uncertain. CDR1 and CDR2 from the germline V gene are SGHNT and YENEEA. This CDR3 is 16 amino acids long. V gave up 11 bases and J gave up 6 bases, with 28 bases separating them. CDR3 region: CAPAYSFQDQANGYTF. In nucleotides, the CDR3 is TGTGCCCCAGCTTATAGTTTCCAGGATCAGGCCAATGGCTACACCTTC.

The V and J genes are TRBV6-2 or TRBV6-3 and TRBJ2-7; the match to TRBD1 covers 10 bases. V gave up 2 bases and J gave up 5 bases; unmatched junction bases: 9. Germline V gene sequence: CDR1 MNHEY, CDR2 SVGEGT. The CDR3 consists of 16 residues. CDR3 sequence (DNA): TGTGCCAGCAGTTACCCGGGACAGGGGAGCGGGAACGAGCAGTACTTC. Residues: CASSYPGQGSGNEQYF.

This clonotype was counted at least ten times. The chain carries TRBV6-6 and TRBJ2-1; D is possibly TRBD1 (6 bases). Between the trimmed V and J ends, which lost 7 bases and 6 bases, there was a span of 13 bases. From germline, CDR1 is MNHNY and CDR2 SVGAGI (reference sequence). The CDR3 sequence is 13 residues long. CDR3 protein: CASNRVLGNEQFF. The CDR3 coding sequence is TGTGCCAGCAACAGGGTGCTGGGCAATGAGCAGTTCTTC.

In regard to this clonotype: A much bigger clone sits one base away, suggesting this may be a read error. V usage is TRBV6-6 and J usage is TRBJ2-1, with TRBD2 matching over 14 bases. The ends lost 5 bases at V and 6 bases at J; junction bases unmatched: 3. Germline V gene sequence: CDR1 MNHNY, CDR2 SVGAGI (reference sequence). There are 15 residues in the CDR3. The chain's CDR3 is CASSAGLAGVNEQFF. DNA for the CDR3: TGTGCCAGCAGTGCGGGACTAGCGGGAGTCAATGAGCAGTTCTTC.

DNA for the CDR3: TGCAGTGCTCGGCAACCGGGATTTAGCACAGATACGCAGTATTTT. Translation gives CSARQPGFSTDTQYF. The chain recombines TRBV20-1 with TRBJ2-3, with D tentatively TRBD2 (5 bases). Trimming removed 5 bases from V and 0 bases from J, with 15 bases in between. The CDR3 extends over 15 amino acids. Germline V gene data show CDR1 as DFQATT and CDR2 as SNEGSKA (reference sequence).

This clonotype was seen many times. The chain combines TRBV15 with TRBJ2-1; 15 bases fit TRBD2. The CDR3 length is 17 residues. The V and J ends lost 1 base and 9 bases, in that order; junction bases with no gene match: 7. Germline-derived CDR1 and CDR2 are LNHNV and YYDKDF (reference sequence). This CDR3 reads CATSRGLGLAGGGEQFF. CDR3 sequence (DNA): TGTGCCACCAGCAGAGGATTGGGACTAGCGGGAGGTGGTGAGCAGTTCTTC.

This clonotype has just a few counts. The rearrangement uses TRBV12-3 or TRBV12-4 and TRBJ1-4, with TRBD1 matching 8 bases. The CDR3 has 14 residues. Trimming cost V 6 bases and J 6 bases; bases outside gene matches: 6. CDR3 sequence (DNA): TGTGCCAGCAGAATGACAGGGGAAGATGAAAAACTGTTTTTT. As protein: CASRMTGEDEKLFF.

There are many counts of this clonotype. The chain links TRBV5-1 to TRBJ2-3; D might be TRBD2 (7 bases). With 7 bases removed from V and 9 bases from J, the gap between germline ends came to 24 bases. The CDR3 has 15 residues. Germline V gives CDR1 SGHRS, CDR2 YFSETQ. The CDR3 DNA is TGCGCCAGCGCCCCCGGATCAGTTCCGGGGGGCACGCAGTATTTT. Translation gives CASAPGSVPGGTQYF.

There are a few counts of this clonotype. The chain has TRBV6-5 and TRBJ1-3; no clear D gene. Between the trimmed V and J ends, which lost 6 bases and 0 bases, there was a span of 12 bases. The CDR3 is 15 residues long. The germline gives CDR1 MNHEY, CDR2 SVGAGI. CDR3 loop: CASSRQTHSGNTIYF. CDR3 DNA sequence: TGTGCCAGCAGCCGCCAGACCCACTCTGGAAACACCATATATTTT.

J is TRBJ1-1 and V is TRBV27; D ambiguous. V was clipped by 7 bases and J by 6 bases, with 9 bases between them. Germline values: CDR1 MNHEY, CDR2 SMNVEV (reference sequence). The CDR3 contains 11 residues. The CDR3 protein is CASMDKAEAFF. CDR3 nucleotide sequence: TGTGCCAGCATGGATAAGGCTGAAGCTTTCTTT.

The gene calls are TRBV10-2 and TRBJ2-1, with 9 bases identical to TRBD2. The V gene's germline CDR1 is WSHSY and CDR2 SAAADI. Germline trimming cut 8 bases from V and 7 bases from J; bases unmatched to any gene: 6. This CDR3 contains 13 residues. The CDR3 spells CASGLAGENEQFF. The CDR3 DNA is TGCGCCAGCGGCTTAGCGGGAGAAAATGAGCAGTTCTTC.

This clonotype was seen repeatedly, ten times or more. The V gene is TRBV29-1, the J gene TRBJ2-3; D perhaps matches TRBD2 (6 bases). V lost 4 bases, J lost 6 bases, and 11 bases lay in between. Germline V gives CDR1 SQVTM, CDR2 ANQGSEA. The CDR3 contains 12 residues. The CDR3 DNA is TGCAGCGTTGCCCCAGGGAGGGATACGCAGTATTTT. It translates to CSVAPGRDTQYF.

CDR3 coding DNA: TGCGCCAGCAGCCCTCGACTAGCGGGAGTGGTGGATACGCAGTATTTT. Translating it yields CASSPRLAGVVDTQYF. The V call is TRBV4-3, the J call TRBJ2-3; 12 bases align to TRBD2. The J segment lost 6 bases and the V segment lost 4 bases, leaving 8 bases of the junction unmatched. This CDR3 contains 16 residues. Looked up from germline, CDR1 is LGHNA and CDR2 is YSLEER.